One sample yielded the 22 T cell receptor beta chains listed below, sequenced in a study of beta chain features in type 1 diabetes. Expressed TCRB transcripts were sequenced after all isolated RNA was converted to cDNA. Using immunoSEQ multiplex PCR, the repertoire was profiled, and TCRdb retains in-frame clones only, with some absent. Of hundreds of thousands of clones in the sample, around 16% were seen once. Material: naive CD4+ T cells from blood. The source is a man aged 18 to 29 in good health.

In its sample, this clone was seen a few times. This chain connects TRBV14 to TRBJ1-1, with 7 bases aligning to TRBD1. V was pared by 0 bases and J by 1 base, with 5 bases of the junction left unmatched. The CDR3 has 16 residues. Germline values: CDR1 SGHDN, CDR2 FVKESK. The CDR3 DNA reads TGTGCCAGCAGCCAAGAGAGGGGGCGCCGGAACACTGAAGCTTTCTTT. Protein sequence: CASSQERGRRNTEAFF. Full variable domain (missing parts from reference TRBV14 and TRBJ1-1): EAGVTQFPSHSVIEKGQTVTLRCDPISGHDNLYWYRRVMGKEIKFLLHFVKESKQDESGMPNNRFLAERTGGTYSTLKVQPAELEDSGVYFCASSQERGRRNTEAFFGQGTRLTVV.

This clone was found a few times. This chain uses TRBV7-9 with TRBJ2-5; D not resolved. CDR1 and CDR2 from the germline V gene are SEHNR and FQNEAQ (reference sequence). The germline V and J ends were trimmed by 2 bases and 9 bases, with 19 bases remaining between them. The CDR3 is 15 residues long. CDR3 nucleotide sequence: TGTGCCAGCAGCTTAAATGGCACGGTGCCCCGGGCCCAGTACTTC. This translates into CASSLNGTVPRAQYF.

The sample holds a few counts of this clone. V is TRBV7-2 and J is TRBJ2-1, with TRBD2 matching over 7 bases. Germline V gene data show CDR1 as SGHTA and CDR2 as FQGNSA. The CDR3 has 18 amino acids. V lost 2 bases and J lost 1; bases outside the gene matches: 11. CDR3: CASSLSPGRTSSYNEQFF. The DNA for the CDR3 is TGTGCCAGCAGCTTATCCCCGGGGAGGACTAGTTCCTACAATGAGCAGTTCTTC.

This clone was picked up a small number of times. CDR3 region: CASSSGQGPNEKLFF. CDR3 nucleotides: TGTGCCAGCAGCTCGGGACAGGGGCCTAATGAAAAACTGTTTTTT. The chain combines TRBV7-9 with TRBJ1-4; 10 bases line up with TRBD1. The germline V gene has CDR1 SEHNR and CDR2 FQNEAQ (reference sequence). CDR3 length equals 15 residues. V shed 4 bases and J 3 bases; nucleotides not matched to a gene: 2.

This clone was detected once. The chain carries TRBV5-1 and TRBJ1-5, with 7 positions matching TRBD1. CDR1 is SGHRS, CDR2 YFSETQ, per germline. The CDR3 has 15 residues. The junction had 9 bases not matched to a gene; V was cut back by 4 bases and J by 5 bases. The CDR3 DNA sequence: TGCGCCAGCAGCCCGCGGACAGGATTCTATCAGCCCCAGCATTTT. This sequence encodes CASSPRTGFYQPQHF.

V gene TRBV19 combines with J gene TRBJ2-2; tentative D call: TRBD2 (5 bases). Per the germline V gene, CDR1 is LNHDA and CDR2 is SQIVND (reference sequence). The CDR3 has 16 residues. The V end lost 4 bases, the J end lost 0 bases, and 12 bases lay between the germline ends. CDR3 DNA: TGTGCCAGTAGTAGCCCGGGAACCTCGAACACCGGGGAGCTGTTTTTT. Protein product: CASSSPGTSNTGELFF. Variable domain in full (rest from reference TRBV19 and TRBJ2-2): DGGITQSPKYLFRKEGQNVTLSCEQNLNHDAMYWYRQDPGQGLRLIYYSQIVNDFQKGDIAEGYSVSREKKESFPLTVTSAQKNPTAFYLCASSSPGTSNTGELFFGEGSRLTVL.

A word on this clone: Other DNA sequences of this sample code for an identical CDR3. This chain connects TRBV7-9 to TRBJ1-2, with D uncertain. The CDR3 is 13 residues long. CDR1 and CDR2 (germline): SEHNR, FQNEAQ (reference sequence). The V and J ends lost 1 base and 4 bases respectively, with 7 bases between them. The CDR3 here is CASSLGGIYGYTF. The DNA for the CDR3 is TGTGCCAGCAGCTTAGGAGGGATCTATGGCTACACCTTC.

The CDR3 nucleotides read TGTGCCAGCAGCTTAAGACGGGTGAACACTGAAGCTTTCTTT. Encoded protein: CASSLRRVNTEAFF. The chain links TRBV7-2 to TRBJ1-1, with no clear D. Trimming removed 2 bases at V and 0 bases at J, with 7 bases between. There are 14 residues in the CDR3. The germline V gene has CDR1 SGHTA and CDR2 FQGNSA. Filled out from reference TRBV7-2 and TRBJ1-1, the complete variable domain reads GAGVSQSPSNKVTEKGKDVELRCDPISGHTALYWYRQSLGQGLEFLIYFQGNSAPDKSGLPSDRFSAERTGGSVSTLTIQRTQQEDSAVYLCASSLRRVNTEAFFGQGTRLTVV.

The chain couples TRBV7-2 to TRBJ1-2; D might be TRBD1 (5 bases). The CDR3 is 15 residues long. Trimming removed 1 base at V and 3 bases at J, with 12 bases between. Germline CDR1 SGHTA, CDR2 FQGNSA. CDR3 coding DNA: TGTGCCAGCAGCTTAGGGCCGACAGCGCACTATGGCTACACCTTC. This sequence encodes CASSLGPTAHYGYTF.

The rearrangement links TRBV2 to TRBJ2-7; 7 bases agree with TRBD1. Germline-derived CDR1 and CDR2 are SNHLY and FYNNEI. The CDR3 contains 15 residues. Trimming cost V 4 bases and J 4 bases; bases outside gene matches: 10. DNA of the CDR3: TGTGCCAGCAGTGCCCCTAGGACAGGCGTATACGAGCAGTACTTC. It yields the protein CASSAPRTGVYEQYF.

The chain links TRBV5-1 to TRBJ1-2; 8 bases are a match to TRBD1. Germline CDR1 and CDR2: SGHRS and YFSETQ. The V gene end was trimmed by 4 bases and the J gene end by 3 bases; junction bases not matched to a gene: 5. The CDR3 has 14 amino acids. CDR3 in DNA: TGCGCCAGCAGCGTGACAGGGGACGACTATGGCTACACCTTC. This translates into CASSVTGDDYGYTF.

This clone was counted a few times. As DNA, the CDR3 is TGCAGCGTTGGTCTGACGGATAATTCACCCCTCCACTTT. Protein: CSVGLTDNSPLHF. The V call is TRBV29-1, the J call TRBJ1-6; no definite D call. V lost 4 bases to trimming and J lost 5 bases, with 9 bases between them. Germline V gene data show CDR1 as SQVTM and CDR2 as ANQGSEA. CDR3 length: 13 residues.

This clone was seen a few times. The J gene is TRBJ2-7, the V gene TRBV7-3; D assignment may be TRBD1 or TRBD2 (5 bases each). The V end lost 0 bases, the J end lost 7 bases, and 13 bases lay between the germline ends. The CDR3 sequence is 14 residues long. Germline CDR1 reads SGHTA; CDR2 reads FQGTGA. CDR3 region: CASSLTGTPGEQYF. DNA of the CDR3: TGTGCCAGCAGCTTAACGGGGACGCCCGGGGAGCAGTACTTC.

The rearrangement joins TRBV9 to TRBJ2-2, with unresolved D. This CDR3 is built from 13 residues. Germline CDR1 reads SGDLS; CDR2 reads YYNGEE. Trimming stripped 0 bases from V and 6 bases from J, with 6 bases between. The CDR3 bases are TGTGCCAGCAGCGTAGGGACGGCCGGGGAGCTGTTTTTT. This encodes CASSVGTAGELFF.

This clone was detected only a few times. The rearrangement uses TRBV7-2 and TRBJ1-1; D is ambiguous. Germline V lookup: CDR1 SGHTA, CDR2 FQGNSA. The CDR3 sequence is 15 residues long. Trimming took 3 bases from V and 0 from J, leaving 11 bases between them. CDR3 nucleotide sequence: TGTGCCAGCAGCTTCATTCTTCGGGTGAACACTGAAGCTTTCTTT. It is translated as CASSFILRVNTEAFF. The full variable domain, completed using reference TRBV7-2 and TRBJ1-1, is GAGVSQSPSNKVTEKGKDVELRCDPISGHTALYWYRQSLGQGLEFLIYFQGNSAPDKSGLPSDRFSAERTGGSVSTLTIQRTQQEDSAVYLCASSFILRVNTEAFFGQGTRLTVV.

This clone was seen a handful of times. This sequence joins TRBV28 and TRBJ1-5, with D maybe TRBD1 (5 bases). This CDR3 is built from 15 residues. CDR1 and CDR2 from the germline V gene are MDHEN and SYDVKM. Trimming cost V 1 base and J 4 bases, with 11 bases left between them. The CDR3 nucleotides are TGTGCCAGCAGTTTATTAAGGGGCGCAAATCAGCCCCAGCATTTT. Translating gives CASSLLRGANQPQHF.

The chain uses TRBV9 and TRBJ1-2; a weak D match, TRBD1 (6 bases). Trimming took 4 bases from V and 0 from J, leaving 13 bases between them. The CDR3 contains 15 residues. Looked up from germline, CDR1 is SGDLS and CDR2 is YYNGEE. The chain's CDR3 is CASSFSWTANYGYTF. CDR3 in DNA: TGTGCCAGCAGCTTTTCGTGGACAGCTAACTATGGCTACACCTTC.

This clone was seen a few times. The chain combines TRBV7-2 with TRBJ1-5; 9 bases are shared with TRBD1. Looked up from germline, CDR1 is SGHTA and CDR2 is FQGNSA. The CDR3 loop spans 15 amino acids. The V and J ends lost 5 bases and 4 bases, in that order; junction bases with no gene match: 6. The CDR3 DNA is TGTGCCAGCAGCAACACCGGGACAGGGAATCAGCCCCAGCATTTT. This gives the protein CASSNTGTGNQPQHF. Supplemented by reference TRBV7-2 and TRBJ1-5, the full variable domain reads GAGVSQSPSNKVTEKGKDVELRCDPISGHTALYWYRQSLGQGLEFLIYFQGNSAPDKSGLPSDRFSAERTGGSVSTLTIQRTQQEDSAVYLCASSNTGTGNQPQHFGDGTRLSIL.

A word on this clone: Distinct nucleotide sequences in the sample also encode this CDR3. The chain employs TRBV7-3 and TRBJ2-5; 7 bases are a match to TRBD1. Trimming removed 5 bases from V and 2 bases from J; junction bases left unmatched: 2. Germline V gene sequence: CDR1 SGHTA, CDR2 FQGTGA. The CDR3 spans 13 residues. The chain's CDR3 is CASSRDRQETQYF. In nucleotides, the CDR3 is TGTGCCAGCAGCCGGGACAGACAAGAGACCCAGTACTTC. The full variable domain, with the rest looked up from reference TRBV7-3 and TRBJ2-5, is GAGVSQTPSNKVTEKGKYVELRCDPISGHTALYWYRQSLGQGPEFLIYFQGTGAADDSGLPNDRFFAVRPEGSVSTLKIQRTERGDSAVYLCASSRDRQETQYFGPGTRLLVL.

This sequence joins TRBV10-3 and TRBJ2-2; D is uncertain. The V end lost 0 bases, the J end lost 0 bases, and 8 bases lay between the germline ends. Per the germline V gene, CDR1 is ENHRY and CDR2 is SYGVKD. The CDR3 is made up of 16 amino acids. The CDR3 spells CAISESTQTNTGELFF. The CDR3 nucleotides read TGTGCCATCAGTGAGTCCACACAGACGAACACCGGGGAGCTGTTTTTT.

This chain connects TRBV6-5 to TRBJ2-7; 10 positions agree with TRBD2. V shed 4 bases, J shed 2 bases, and the junction held 8 bases outside the gene matches. CDR3 length: 16 residues. The germline V gene has CDR1 MNHEY and CDR2 SVGAGI. The CDR3 DNA follows: TGTGCCAGCAGTTTTCCACTAGCGGGGCCTCCCTACGAGCAGTACTTC. This translates into CASSFPLAGPPYEQYF.

The table lists this clone with a few counts. Germline is not matched at one junction end, which may reflect a read error. This sequence joins TRBV7-7 and TRBJ2-5, with D possibly matching TRBD1 (6 bases). The CDR3 consists of 14 residues. Per germline, CDR1 SSHAT and CDR2 FNYEAQ (reference sequence). The CDR3 region is CASSLNRELETQYF. In nucleotides, the CDR3 is TGTGCTAGCAGCTTGAACAGGGAATTGGAGACCCAGTACTTC.